Below are 20 T cell receptor beta chains sequenced from a single sample in a study of T cells expressing NK-cell markers. TCRdb reworked the 5' RACE reads into one entry per CDR3 protein, no DNA. Its clone listing holds a few hundred thousand distinct CDR3 sequences. Sequencing was done on a sample of blood T cells: a sorted CD56 or NKG2C T cell subset, CD4+ or CD8+ T cells, or bulk PBMC T cells (not recorded which). These receptors were taken from a man aged 18 to 29 in good health.

The chain recombines TRBV27 with TRBJ1-4; TCRdb lists TRBD1, though no DNA is available to test this call. The CDR3 extends over 15 amino acids. The germline gives CDR1 MNHEY, CDR2 SMNVEV (reference sequence). CDR3 protein: CASSTRRGAGEKLFF.

The chain employs TRBV5-6 and TRBJ1-5; lacking DNA, the TRBD1 call made by TCRdb goes unchecked. The CDR3 runs 16 residues. The germline V gene encodes CDR1 SGHDT and CDR2 YYEEEE. The CDR3 spells CASSSDRGQGNQPQHF. Full variable domain (missing parts from reference TRBV5-6 and TRBJ1-5): DAGVTQSPTHLIKTRGQQVTLRCSPKSGHDTVSWYQQALGQGPQFIFQYYEEEERQRGNFPDRFSGHQFPNYSSELNVNALLLGDSALYLCASSSDRGQGNQPQHFGDGTRLSIL.

The rearrangement joins TRBV5-1 to TRBJ2-2; with no DNA, the TCRdb D assignment of TRBD1 cannot be verified. Germline V gives CDR1 SGHRS, CDR2 YFSETQ. CDR3 size: 13 residues. CDR3 region: CASSFDRAGELFF.

This chain links TRBV24-1 with TRBJ2-3; TCRdb returns TRBD1, unconfirmable since there is no DNA. The CDR3 extends over 13 amino acids. Germline V CDR1 and CDR2: KGHDR, SFDVKD. This CDR3 is CATSVTSGGTQYF.

CDR3 amino acids: CASSPGTDVKWPQHF. The V and J genes are TRBV18 and TRBJ1-5; the D call of TRBD1 rests on TCRdb alone, since no DNA is present to check it. Germline V gene sequence: CDR1 KGHSH, CDR2 LQKENI. This CDR3 is 15 amino acids long.

The rearrangement links TRBV9 to TRBJ2-1. The CDR3 is made up of 16 amino acids. Germline V gene data show CDR1 as SGDLS and CDR2 as YYNGEE. This CDR3 reads CASSVGQAISYNEQFF.

The V and J genes are TRBV7-3 and TRBJ2-2; TCRdb names TRBD1, which stays unverified in the absence of DNA. The CDR3 spans 14 residues. Germline lookup yields CDR1 SGHTA and CDR2 FQGTGA. The CDR3 here is CASSPSPTTGELFF.

The V gene is TRBV4-3, the J gene TRBJ2-1; TCRdb calls TRBD1, which cannot be checked without DNA. Germline CDR1 and CDR2: LGHNA and YSLEER. The CDR3 is made up of 13 amino acids. CDR3 amino acids: CASSQDVTGEQFF.

V is TRBV28 and J is TRBJ1-1; TCRdb designates TRBD1, a call that cannot be tested without DNA. CDR1 and CDR2 (germline): MDHEN, SYDVKM. CDR3 size: 16 residues. The CDR3 here is CASSSQGTGANTEAFF.

This chain uses TRBV20-1 with TRBJ2-3; TCRdb lists TRBD1, though no DNA is available to test this call. CDR1 and CDR2 (germline): DFQATT, SNEGSKA (reference sequence). The CDR3 extends over 15 amino acids. The CDR3 loop is CSARAGGGRGATQYF.

The genes are TRBV25-1 and TRBJ2-6. This CDR3 has 16 amino acids. Per germline, CDR1 MGHDK and CDR2 SYGVNS. The CDR3 is CASLGHRGSGANVLTF.

This rearrangement joins TRBV27 to TRBJ2-5; as DNA is missing, the TRBD2 call by TCRdb cannot be tested. The V gene's germline CDR1 is MNHEY and CDR2 SMNVEV (reference sequence). This CDR3 comprises 16 residues. CDR3 region: CASSSLTSEYQETQYF.

V is TRBV6-5 and J is TRBJ2-7; TCRdb's assignment of TRBD2 cannot be checked, as there is no DNA. Germline values: CDR1 MNHEY, CDR2 SVGAGI. This CDR3 contains 15 residues. The CDR3 loop is CASSSGLAGGPRQYF.

The chain links TRBV27 to TRBJ2-7. CDR1 is MNHEY, CDR2 SMNVEV, per germline (reference sequence). The CDR3 spans 14 residues. The chain's CDR3 is CASSLAGRPYEQYF.

The V and J genes are TRBV9 and TRBJ2-1; TCRdb selects TRBD1, and the lack of DNA leaves this call unchecked. This CDR3 spans 13 amino acids. Germline CDR1 is SGDLS and CDR2 is YYNGEE. The CDR3 region is CASSPRTTNEQFF.

The CDR3 is CSVSRTGSDTQYF. The V and J genes are TRBV29-1 and TRBJ2-3. Looked up from germline, CDR1 is SQVTM and CDR2 is ANQGSEA. The CDR3 is 13 residues long.

V gene TRBV12-3 or TRBV12-4 combines with J gene TRBJ2-1; with no DNA, the TCRdb D assignment of TRBD2 cannot be verified. This CDR3 is built from 16 residues. Here the CDR3 reads CASSKLAGLPYNEQFF.

The chain combines TRBV28 with TRBJ1-5. This CDR3 comprises 14 residues. The germline V gene encodes CDR1 MDHEN and CDR2 SYDVKM. CDR3 sequence: CASRGSLGNQPQHF.

This chain uses TRBV6-2 or TRBV6-3 with TRBJ2-3; with no DNA, the TCRdb D assignment of TRBD1 cannot be verified. Germline V CDR1 and CDR2: MNHEY, SVGEGT. This CDR3 has 17 amino acids. CDR3 residues: CASSYRAGHRHPDTQYF.

This chain joins TRBV9 and TRBJ2-1; TCRdb reports TRBD2, a call that lacks DNA to check it against. The CDR3 runs to 14 residues. Germline V gene lookup returns CDR1 SGDLS and CDR2 YYNGEE. CDR3 region: CASSVGLAVNEQFF. The variable domain in full, with the rest retrieved from reference TRBV9 and TRBJ2-1, is DSGVTQTPKHLITATGQRVTLRCSPRSGDLSVYWYQQSLDQGLQFLIQYYNGEERAKGNILERFSAQQFPDLHSELNLSSLELGDSALYFCASSVGLAVNEQFFGPGTRLTVL.